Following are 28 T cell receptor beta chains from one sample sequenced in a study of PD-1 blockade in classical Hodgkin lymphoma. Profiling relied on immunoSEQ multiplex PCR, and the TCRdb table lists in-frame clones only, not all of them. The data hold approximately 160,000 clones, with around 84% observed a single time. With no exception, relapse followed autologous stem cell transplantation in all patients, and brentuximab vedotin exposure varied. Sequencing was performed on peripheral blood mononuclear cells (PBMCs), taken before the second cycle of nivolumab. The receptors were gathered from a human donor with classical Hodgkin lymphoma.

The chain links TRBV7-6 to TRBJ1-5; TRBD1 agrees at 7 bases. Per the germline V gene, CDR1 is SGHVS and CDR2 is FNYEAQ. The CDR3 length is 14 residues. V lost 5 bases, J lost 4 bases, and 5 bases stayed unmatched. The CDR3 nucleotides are TGTGCCAGCAGCGCCGGGACAGAAAATCAGCCCCAGCATTTT. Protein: CASSAGTENQPQHF.

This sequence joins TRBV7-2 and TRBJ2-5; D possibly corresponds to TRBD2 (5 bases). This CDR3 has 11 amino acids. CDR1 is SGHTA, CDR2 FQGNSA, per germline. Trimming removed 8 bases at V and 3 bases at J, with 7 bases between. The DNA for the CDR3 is TGTGCCAGCCGGGAAGAAGAGACCCAGTACTTC. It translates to CASREEETQYF.

DNA of the CDR3: TGTGCCAGCAGTGAATTGACAGGGTCTAATGAAAAACTGTTTTTT. Translation gives CASSELTGSNEKLFF. The rearrangement uses TRBV2 and TRBJ1-4, with 7 bases that match TRBD1. V was clipped by 2 bases and J by 3 bases; unmatched bases: 3. The length of the CDR3 is 15 residues. Germline V gene lookup returns CDR1 SNHLY and CDR2 FYNNEI.

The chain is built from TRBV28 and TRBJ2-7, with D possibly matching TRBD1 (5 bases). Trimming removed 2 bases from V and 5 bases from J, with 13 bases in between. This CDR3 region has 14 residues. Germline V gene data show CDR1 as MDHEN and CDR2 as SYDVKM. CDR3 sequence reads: CASSLRGMFNEQYF. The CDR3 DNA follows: TGTGCCAGCAGTTTAAGGGGTATGTTTAACGAGCAGTACTTC.

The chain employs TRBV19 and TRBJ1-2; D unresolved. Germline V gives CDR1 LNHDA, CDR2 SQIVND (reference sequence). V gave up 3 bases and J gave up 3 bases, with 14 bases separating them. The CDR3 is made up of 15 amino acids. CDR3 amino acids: CASSIGQATYYGYTF. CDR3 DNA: TGTGCCAGTAGTATCGGGCAGGCCACATACTATGGCTACACCTTC.

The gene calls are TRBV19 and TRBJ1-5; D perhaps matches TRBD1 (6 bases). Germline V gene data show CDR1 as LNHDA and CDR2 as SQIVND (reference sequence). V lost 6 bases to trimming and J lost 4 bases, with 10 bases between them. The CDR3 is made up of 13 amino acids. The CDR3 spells CASRQGRNQPQHF. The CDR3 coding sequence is TGTGCCAGTAGACAGGGAAGAAATCAGCCCCAGCATTTT.

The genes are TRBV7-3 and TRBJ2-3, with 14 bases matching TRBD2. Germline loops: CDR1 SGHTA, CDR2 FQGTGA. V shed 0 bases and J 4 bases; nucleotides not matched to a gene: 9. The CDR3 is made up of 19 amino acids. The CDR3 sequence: CASSLTAPTSGGASDTQYF. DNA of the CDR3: TGTGCCAGCAGCTTAACGGCTCCGACTAGCGGGGGGGCATCAGATACGCAGTATTTT.

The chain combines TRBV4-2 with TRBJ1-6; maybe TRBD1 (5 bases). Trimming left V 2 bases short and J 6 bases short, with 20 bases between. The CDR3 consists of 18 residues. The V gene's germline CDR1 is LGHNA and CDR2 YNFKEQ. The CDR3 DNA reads TGTGCCAGCAGCCAATGGACCAACGTACAGGACTTTAATTCACCCCTCCACTTT. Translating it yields CASSQWTNVQDFNSPLHF.

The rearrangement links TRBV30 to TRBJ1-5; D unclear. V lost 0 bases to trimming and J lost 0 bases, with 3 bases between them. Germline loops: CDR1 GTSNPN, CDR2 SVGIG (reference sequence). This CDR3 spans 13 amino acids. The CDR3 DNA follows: TGTGCCTGGAGTGTAAATAGCAATCAGCCCCAGCATTTT. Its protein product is CAWSVNSNQPQHF.

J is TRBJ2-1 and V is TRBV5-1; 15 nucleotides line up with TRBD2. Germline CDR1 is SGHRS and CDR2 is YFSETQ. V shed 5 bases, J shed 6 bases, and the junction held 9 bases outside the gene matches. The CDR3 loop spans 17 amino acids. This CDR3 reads CASSRGLAGGPINEQFF. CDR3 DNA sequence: TGCGCCAGCAGTCGAGGACTAGCGGGGGGGCCCATCAATGAGCAGTTCTTC. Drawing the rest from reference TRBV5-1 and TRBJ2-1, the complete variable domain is KAGVTQTPRYLIKTRGQQVTLSCSPISGHRSVSWYQQTPGQGLQFLFEYFSETQRNKGNFPGRFSGRQFSNSRSEMNVSTLELGDSALYLCASSRGLAGGPINEQFFGPGTRLTVL.

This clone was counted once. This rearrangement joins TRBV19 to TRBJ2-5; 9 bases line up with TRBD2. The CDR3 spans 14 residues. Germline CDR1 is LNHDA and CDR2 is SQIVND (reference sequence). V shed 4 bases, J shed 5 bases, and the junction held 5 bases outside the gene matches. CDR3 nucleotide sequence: TGTGCCAGTAGTAGTGGCGGGACTAGCGAGACCCAGTACTTC. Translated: CASSSGGTSETQYF.

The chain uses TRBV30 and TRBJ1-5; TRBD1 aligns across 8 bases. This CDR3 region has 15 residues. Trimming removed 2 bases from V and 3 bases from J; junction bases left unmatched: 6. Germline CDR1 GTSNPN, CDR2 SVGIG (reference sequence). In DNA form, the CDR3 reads TGTGCCTGGAGTCCAACGGACAGGGTCAATCAGCCCCAGCATTTT. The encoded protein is CAWSPTDRVNQPQHF.

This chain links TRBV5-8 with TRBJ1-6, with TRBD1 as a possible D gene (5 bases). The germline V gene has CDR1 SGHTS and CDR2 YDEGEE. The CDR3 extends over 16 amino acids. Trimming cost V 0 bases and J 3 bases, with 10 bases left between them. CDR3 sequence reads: CASSLVNGGYNSPLHF. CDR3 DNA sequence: TGTGCCAGCAGCTTGGTCAACGGGGGCTATAATTCACCCCTCCACTTT. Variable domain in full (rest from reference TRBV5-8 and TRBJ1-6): EAGVTQSPTHLIKTRGQQATLRCSPISGHTSVYWYQQALGLGLQFLLWYDEGEERNRGNFPPRFSGRQFPNYSSELNVNALELEDSALYLCASSLVNGGYNSPLHFGNGTRLTVT.

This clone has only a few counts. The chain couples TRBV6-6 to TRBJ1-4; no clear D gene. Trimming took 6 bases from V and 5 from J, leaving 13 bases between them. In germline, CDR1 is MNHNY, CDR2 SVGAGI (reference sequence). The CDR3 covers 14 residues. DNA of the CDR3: TGTGCCAGCAGCAAAGGAGGACGGAATGAAAAACTGTTTTTT. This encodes CASSKGGRNEKLFF.

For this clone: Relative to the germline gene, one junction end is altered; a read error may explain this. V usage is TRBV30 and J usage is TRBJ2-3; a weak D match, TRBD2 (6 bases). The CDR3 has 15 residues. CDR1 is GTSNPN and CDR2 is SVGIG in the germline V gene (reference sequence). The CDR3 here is CAWSVGGGSTYTQYF. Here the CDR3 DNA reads TGTGCCTGGAGTGTAGGTGGGGGGAGCACATATACGCAGTATTTT. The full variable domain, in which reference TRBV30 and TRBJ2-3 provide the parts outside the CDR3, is SQTIHQWPATLVQPVGSPLSLECTVEGTSNPNLYWYRQAAGRGLQLLFYSVGIGQISSEVPQNLSASRPQDRQFILSSKKLLLSDSGFYLCAWSVGGGSTYTQYFGPGTRLTVL.

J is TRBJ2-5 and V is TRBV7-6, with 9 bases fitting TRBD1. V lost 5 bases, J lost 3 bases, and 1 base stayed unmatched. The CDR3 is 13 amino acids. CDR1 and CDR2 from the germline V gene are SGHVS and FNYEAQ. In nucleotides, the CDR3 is TGTGCCAGCAGCCGGGACAGGGAAGAGACCCAGTACTTC. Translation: CASSRDREETQYF.

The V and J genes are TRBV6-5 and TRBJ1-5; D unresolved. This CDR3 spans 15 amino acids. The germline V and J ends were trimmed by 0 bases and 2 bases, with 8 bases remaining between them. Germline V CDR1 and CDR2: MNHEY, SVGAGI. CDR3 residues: CASSYSPDGNQPQHF. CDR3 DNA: TGTGCCAGCAGTTACTCGCCAGATGGCAATCAGCCCCAGCATTTT.

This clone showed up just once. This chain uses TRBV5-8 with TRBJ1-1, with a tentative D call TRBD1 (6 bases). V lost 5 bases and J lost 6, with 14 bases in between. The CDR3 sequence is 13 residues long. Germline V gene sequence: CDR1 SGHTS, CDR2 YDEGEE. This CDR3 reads CASRLRGASEAFF. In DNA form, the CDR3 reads TGTGCCAGCAGACTCCGGGGGGCGTCTGAAGCTTTCTTT.

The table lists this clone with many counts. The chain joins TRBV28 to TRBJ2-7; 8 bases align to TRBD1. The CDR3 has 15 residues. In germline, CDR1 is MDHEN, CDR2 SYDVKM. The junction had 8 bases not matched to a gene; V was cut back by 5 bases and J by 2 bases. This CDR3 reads CASSPGGPPPYEQYF. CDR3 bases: TGTGCCAGCAGTCCAGGGGGCCCACCCCCCTACGAGCAGTACTTC.

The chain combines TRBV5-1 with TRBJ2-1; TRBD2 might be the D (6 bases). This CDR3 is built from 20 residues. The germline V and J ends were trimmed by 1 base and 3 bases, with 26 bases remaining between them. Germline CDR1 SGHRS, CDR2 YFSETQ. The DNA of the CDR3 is TGCGCCAGCAGCTTGTTTATTGTACGGCGCGGGGTGGGGGACTACAATGAGCAGTTCTTC. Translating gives CASSLFIVRRGVGDYNEQFF.

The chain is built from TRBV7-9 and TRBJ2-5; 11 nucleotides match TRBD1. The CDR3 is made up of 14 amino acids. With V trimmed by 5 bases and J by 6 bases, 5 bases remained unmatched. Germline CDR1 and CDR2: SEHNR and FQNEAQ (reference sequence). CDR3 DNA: TGTGCCAGCAGCCGGACAGGGGGCTCGCAGACCCAGTACTTC. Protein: CASSRTGGSQTQYF.

Here the CDR3 DNA reads TGTGCCAGCGGATCTTACAGGGAAACGGGGGCCAACGTCCTGACTTTC. Its protein product is CASGSYRETGANVLTF. The chain uses TRBV9 and TRBJ2-6; weak D call: TRBD1 (6 bases). Germline CDR1 reads SGDLS; CDR2 reads YYNGEE. This CDR3 contains 16 residues. V lost 7 bases to trimming and J lost 4 bases, with 18 bases between them.

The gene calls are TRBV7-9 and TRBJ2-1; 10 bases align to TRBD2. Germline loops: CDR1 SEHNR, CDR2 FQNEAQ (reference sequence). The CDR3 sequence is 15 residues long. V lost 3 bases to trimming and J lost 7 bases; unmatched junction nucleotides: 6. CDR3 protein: CASSFPGLARNEQFF. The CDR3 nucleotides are TGTGCCAGCAGCTTCCCGGGACTAGCGCGGAATGAGCAGTTCTTC.

Written as DNA, the CDR3 is TGTGCCAGCAGCGTAGGCACAGGGGTTTCCGGGGAGCTGTTTTTT. Its protein product is CASSVGTGVSGELFF. The genes are TRBV9 and TRBJ2-2; 7 bases match TRBD1. Germline V lookup: CDR1 SGDLS, CDR2 YYNGEE. This CDR3 contains 15 residues. Germline trimming cut 0 bases from V and 6 bases from J; bases unmatched to any gene: 5.

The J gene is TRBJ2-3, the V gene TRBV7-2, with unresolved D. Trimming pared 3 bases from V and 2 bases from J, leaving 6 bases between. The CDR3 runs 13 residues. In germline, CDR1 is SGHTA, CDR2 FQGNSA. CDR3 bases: TGTGCCAGCAGCTTGGGTCCCACAGATACGCAGTATTTT. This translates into CASSLGPTDTQYF.

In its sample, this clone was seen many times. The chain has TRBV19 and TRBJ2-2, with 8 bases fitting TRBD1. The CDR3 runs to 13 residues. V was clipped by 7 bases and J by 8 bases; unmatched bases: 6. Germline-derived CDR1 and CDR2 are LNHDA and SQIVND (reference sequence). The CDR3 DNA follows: TGTGCCAGTAATAACGACAGGGGTGGGGAGCTGTTTTTT. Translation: CASNNDRGGELFF.

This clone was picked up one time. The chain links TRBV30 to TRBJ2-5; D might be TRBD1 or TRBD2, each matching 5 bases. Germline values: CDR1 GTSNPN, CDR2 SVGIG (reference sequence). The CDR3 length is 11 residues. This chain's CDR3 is CVSGWGETQYF. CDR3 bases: TGTGTCTCAGGGTGGGGGGAGACCCAGTACTTC.

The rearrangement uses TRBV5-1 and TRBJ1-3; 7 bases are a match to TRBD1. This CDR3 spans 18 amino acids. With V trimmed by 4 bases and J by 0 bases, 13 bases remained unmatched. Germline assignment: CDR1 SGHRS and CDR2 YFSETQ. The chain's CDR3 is CASSLGGTAVFSGNTIYF. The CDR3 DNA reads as TGCGCCAGCAGCCTGGGAGGGACAGCCGTTTTCTCTGGAAACACCATATATTTT.